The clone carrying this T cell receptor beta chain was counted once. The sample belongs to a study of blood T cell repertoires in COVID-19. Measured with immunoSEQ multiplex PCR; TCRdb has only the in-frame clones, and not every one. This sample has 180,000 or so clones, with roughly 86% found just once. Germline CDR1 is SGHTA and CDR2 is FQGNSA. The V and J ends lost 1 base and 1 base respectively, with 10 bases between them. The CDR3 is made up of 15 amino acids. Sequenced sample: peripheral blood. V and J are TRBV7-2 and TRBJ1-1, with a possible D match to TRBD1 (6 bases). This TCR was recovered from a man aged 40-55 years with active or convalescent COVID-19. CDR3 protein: CASSLDRTENTEAFF. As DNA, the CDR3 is TGTGCCAGCAGCTTAGATCGGACAGAGAACACTGAAGCTTTCTTT.